These 24 T cell receptor beta chains were sequenced from one sample in a study of blood T cell repertoires in COVID-19. Using immunoSEQ multiplex PCR, the repertoire was profiled, and TCRdb retains in-frame clones only, with some absent. The data contain 200,000 to 250,000 clones, around 83% of them singletons. Sequencing was carried out using peripheral blood. These receptors were obtained from a man between 45 and 60 years old who had recovered from COVID-19.

The genes are TRBV28 and TRBJ1-6, with D maybe TRBD1 (6 bases). The CDR3 covers 15 residues. Trimming cost V 6 bases and J 5 bases, with 14 bases left between them. Germline V gene data show CDR1 as MDHEN and CDR2 as SYDVKM. The CDR3 DNA is TGTGCCAGCAGAAAACAGGGCAAAAATAATTCACCCCTCCACTTT. Its protein product is CASRKQGKNNSPLHF.

The V call is TRBV28, the J call TRBJ2-1; 10 nucleotides align to TRBD2. The CDR3 is 16 residues long. Trimming removed 4 bases from V and 9 bases from J; junction bases left unmatched: 12. The germline V gene encodes CDR1 MDHEN and CDR2 SYDVKM. The CDR3 coding sequence is TGTGCCAGCAGTTCTCGGGCTAGCGGGAGCATCAGTGAGCAGTTCTTC. This gives the protein CASSSRASGSISEQFF.

V is TRBV3-1 (or the pseudogene TRBV3-2) and J is TRBJ1-2, with 7 bases matching TRBD1. The germline V gene encodes CDR1 LGHDT and CDR2 YNNKEL (reference sequence). There are 16 residues in the CDR3. Trimming cost V 1 base and J 0 bases; bases outside gene matches: 5. Here the CDR3 reads CASSQGDSIANYGYTF. In nucleotides, the CDR3 is TGTGCCAGCAGCCAAGGGGACAGCATCGCTAACTATGGCTACACCTTC.

V usage is TRBV5-6 and J usage is TRBJ1-5, with D possibly matching TRBD1 (6 bases). V dropped 2 bases and J dropped 15 bases, with 15 bases sitting between them. From germline, CDR1 is SGHDT and CDR2 YYEEEE. The CDR3 has 12 amino acids. CDR3 sequence reads: CASSLGGGAPHF. CDR3 nucleotides: TGTGCCAGCAGCTTAGGCGGGGGCGCTCCGCATTTT. The entire variable domain, with the rest obtained from reference TRBV5-6 and TRBJ1-5, is as follows: DAGVTQSPTHLIKTRGQQVTLRCSPKSGHDTVSWYQQALGQGPQFIFQYYEEEERQRGNFPDRFSGHQFPNYSSELNVNALLLGDSALYLCASSLGGGAPHFGDGTRLSIL.

The chain is built from TRBV19 and TRBJ1-6; 7 nucleotides match TRBD1. The CDR3 covers 15 residues. After removal of 6 bases from V and 4 bases from J, the junction contained 6 bases not matched to a gene. The V gene's germline CDR1 is LNHDA and CDR2 SQIVND (reference sequence). In DNA form, the CDR3 reads TGTGCCAGTAGCCCGGCGGGACAGTATAATTCACCCCTCCACTTT. Its protein product is CASSPAGQYNSPLHF.

V gene TRBV7-8 combines with J gene TRBJ2-7, with D possibly being TRBD1 (6 bases). Trimming took off 2 bases at V and 2 bases at J, with 10 bases between the two ends. From germline, CDR1 is SGHVS and CDR2 FQNEAQ. CDR3 length equals 14 residues. The CDR3 DNA reads as TGTGCCAGCAGCTTAAGCAGGGGTCCCTACGAGCAGTACTTC. Its protein is CASSLSRGPYEQYF.

The chain uses TRBV3-1 (or the pseudogene TRBV3-2) and TRBJ2-7; D possibly corresponds to TRBD2 (5 bases). CDR3 length: 14 residues. In germline, CDR1 is LGHDT, CDR2 YNNKEL (reference sequence). Between the trimmed V and J ends, which lost 4 bases and 2 bases, there was a span of 12 bases. The CDR3 loop is CASSPSSGAYEQYF. In nucleotides, the CDR3 is TGTGCCAGCAGCCCAAGCTCCGGGGCCTACGAGCAGTACTTC.

The chain joins TRBV7-8 to TRBJ2-1; D not certain. The CDR3 consists of 11 residues. V lost 5 bases and J 7 bases, leaving 6 bases between the germline ends. CDR1 and CDR2 from the germline V gene are SGHVS and FQNEAQ. The CDR3 is CASSAWNEQFF. The CDR3 DNA sequence: TGTGCCAGCAGCGCGTGGAATGAGCAGTTCTTC.

Only a few counts were recorded for this clone. CDR3: CATSRDRYQTESVSLLSTDTQYF. CDR3 nucleotide sequence: TGTGCCACCAGCAGAGATCGCTACCAGACAGAAAGCGTTTCCCTTCTTAGCACAGATACGCAGTATTTT. The rearrangement links TRBV15 to TRBJ2-3; TRBD1 might be the D (5 bases). V was cut by 0 bases and J by 0 bases, with 31 bases left in between. This CDR3 contains 23 residues. Germline CDR1 and CDR2: LNHNV and YYDKDF (reference sequence). Using reference TRBV15 and TRBJ2-3 for the parts outside the CDR3, the full variable domain is DAMVIQNPRYQVTQFGKPVTLSCSQTLNHNVMYWYQQKSSQAPKLLFHYYDKDFNNEADTPDNFQSRRPNTSFCFLDIRSPGLGDTAMYLCATSRDRYQTESVSLLSTDTQYFGPGTRLTVL.

This clone was seen a few times. The chain employs TRBV3-1 (or the pseudogene TRBV3-2) and TRBJ2-7; TRBD2 matches at 9 bases. V was pared by 0 bases and J by 6 bases, with 6 bases of the junction left unmatched. This CDR3 has 15 amino acids. Germline V lookup: CDR1 LGHDT, CDR2 YNNKEL (reference sequence). The CDR3 region has the DNA TGTGCCAGCAGCCAAGACCTTAGCGGGAGAGGCGAGCAGTACTTC. It yields the protein CASSQDLSGRGEQYF.

The chain couples TRBV3-1 (or the pseudogene TRBV3-2) to TRBJ2-1, with 9 nucleotides matching TRBD1. Germline CDR1 LGHDT, CDR2 YNNKEL (reference sequence). J was trimmed by 2 bases and V by 4 bases; bases with no gene match: 3. CDR3 length: 15 residues. The CDR3 sequence: CASSPGTGPYNEQFF. The CDR3 nucleotides are TGTGCCAGCAGCCCGGGGACAGGGCCCTACAATGAGCAGTTCTTC.

This clone was detected a few times. The chain links TRBV5-4 to TRBJ1-3; no reliable D call. Germline V gives CDR1 SGHNT, CDR2 YYREEE (reference sequence). The CDR3 covers 16 residues. V shed 4 bases and J shed 0 bases, with 14 bases lying between them. CDR3 residues: CASSLGLKHSGNTIYF. In nucleotides, the CDR3 is TGTGCCAGCAGCCTCGGACTCAAGCACTCTGGAAACACCATATATTTT.

The chain carries TRBV13 and TRBJ1-2; unclear D gene. Germline CDR1 and CDR2: PRHDT and FYEKMQ (reference sequence). Trimming took 5 bases from V and 7 from J, leaving 14 bases between them. There are 13 residues in the CDR3. CDR3: CASSLLSTFGYTF. The CDR3 DNA reads TGTGCCAGCAGCCTCCTGTCTACCTTTGGCTACACCTTC.

This clone was detected a few times. The chain has TRBV19 and TRBJ2-3; the match to TRBD2 covers 11 bases. Trimming cost V 8 bases and J 4 bases; bases outside gene matches: 14. Germline V gene lookup returns CDR1 LNHDA and CDR2 SQIVND (reference sequence). CDR3 size: 17 residues. CDR3 region: CASRPRIAGGQADTQYF. CDR3 nucleotides: TGTGCCAGTCGCCCCAGGATAGCGGGAGGGCAAGCAGATACGCAGTATTTT.

This rearrangement joins TRBV2 to TRBJ2-3; 12 bases line up with TRBD2. In germline, CDR1 is SNHLY, CDR2 FYNNEI. This CDR3 is built from 15 residues. Unmatched junction bases numbered 8, after V lost 7 bases and J lost 6 bases. Here the CDR3 DNA reads TGTGCCAGCAAGACTAGCGGGAGTAGAGTGGATACGCAGTATTTT. Translating it yields CASKTSGSRVDTQYF. Drawing the rest from reference TRBV2 and TRBJ2-3, the complete variable domain is EPEVTQTPSHQVTQMGQEVILRCVPISNHLYFYWYRQILGQKVEFLVSFYNNEISEKSEIFDDQFSVERPDGSNFTLKIRSTKLEDSAMYFCASKTSGSRVDTQYFGPGTRLTVL.

This clone was picked up one time. This chain connects TRBV3-1 (or the pseudogene TRBV3-2) to TRBJ2-1; TRBD2 agrees at 10 bases. Trimming cost V 7 bases and J 12 bases; bases outside gene matches: 6. CDR3 length: 12 residues. Per the germline V gene, CDR1 is LGHDT and CDR2 is YNNKEL (reference sequence). CDR3 protein: CASTSSGGTQFF. DNA for the CDR3: TGTGCCAGCACATCTAGCGGGGGCACGCAGTTCTTC.

The V call is TRBV19, the J call TRBJ1-5; 10 bases are a match to TRBD1. This CDR3 has 15 residues. Germline V gene sequence: CDR1 LNHDA, CDR2 SQIVND (reference sequence). The J segment lost 0 bases and the V segment lost 5 bases, leaving 1 base of the junction unmatched. The CDR3 region is CASSGTGDSNQPQHF. As DNA, the CDR3 is TGTGCCAGTAGTGGGACAGGGGATAGCAATCAGCCCCAGCATTTT.

V and J are TRBV29-1 and TRBJ2-2; D perhaps matches TRBD2 (5 bases). Per the germline V gene, CDR1 is SQVTM and CDR2 is ANQGSEA. The CDR3 length is 14 residues. The V gene lost 7 bases and the J gene lost 6 bases, with 18 bases spanning the gap. The DNA for the CDR3 is TGCAGCGCTACGGGCCCCCGCGGGTCCGGGGAGCTGTTTTTT. It is translated as CSATGPRGSGELFF.

This chain links TRBV15 with TRBJ1-5; 8 nucleotides agree with TRBD1. The CDR3 consists of 19 residues. Germline assignment: CDR1 LNHNV and CDR2 YYDKDF (reference sequence). Germline trimming cut 6 bases from V and 1 base from J; bases unmatched to any gene: 17. CDR3 sequence (DNA): TGTGCCACCAGAAGCGAAAGGACAGGGAGGAGGATAAGCAATCAGCCCCAGCATTTT. Its protein is CATRSERTGRRISNQPQHF.

This clone occurred once. This sequence joins TRBV28 and TRBJ2-4; D possibly corresponds to TRBD1 (5 bases). The CDR3 is 16 amino acids. Germline values: CDR1 MDHEN, CDR2 SYDVKM. V gave up 5 bases and J gave up 2 bases, with 16 bases separating them. The CDR3 DNA sequence: TGTGCCAGCAGTGCCGTCGTGGGGCCATCCAAAAACATTCAGTACTTC. Translated: CASSAVVGPSKNIQYF.

The rearrangement links TRBV27 to TRBJ1-1; D remains unclear. Looked up from germline, CDR1 is MNHEY and CDR2 is SMNVEV (reference sequence). The V end lost 3 bases, the J end lost 6 bases, and 11 bases lay between the germline ends. The CDR3 covers 13 residues. The CDR3 region is CASSFLGFAEAFF. The CDR3 DNA reads TGTGCCAGCAGTTTTCTCGGGTTCGCTGAAGCTTTCTTT.

The V and J genes are TRBV24-1 and TRBJ2-7; maybe TRBD2 (8 bases). The CDR3 is 15 residues long. V was cut by 3 bases and J by 4 bases, with 15 bases left in between. From germline, CDR1 is KGHDR and CDR2 SFDVKD. CDR3 nucleotide sequence: TGTGCCACCAGTGATCCACGGGAGGGGGCTTACGAGCAGTACTTC. Translation gives CATSDPREGAYEQYF.

The chain uses TRBV27 and TRBJ2-1, with TRBD2 identical over 8 bases. CDR3 size: 16 residues. V gave up 6 bases and J gave up 1 base; unmatched junction bases: 8. Germline lookup yields CDR1 MNHEY and CDR2 SMNVEV (reference sequence). In DNA, the CDR3 is TGTGCCAGCAGAACGACCCGGGGGGGATCCTACAATGAGCAGTTCTTC. Translation: CASRTTRGGSYNEQFF.

The gene calls are TRBV7-2 and TRBJ2-7; TRBD2 might be the D (5 bases). Germline CDR1 is SGHTA and CDR2 is FQGNSA. The CDR3 extends over 18 amino acids. V lost 5 bases to trimming and J lost 0 bases, with 23 bases between them. The CDR3 protein is CASSPAREWTFSSYEQYF. The CDR3 DNA reads as TGTGCCAGCAGCCCGGCGAGGGAGTGGACCTTTAGCTCCTACGAGCAGTACTTC. The entire variable domain, with the rest obtained from reference TRBV7-2 and TRBJ2-7, is as follows: GAGVSQSPSNKVTEKGKDVELRCDPISGHTALYWYRQSLGQGLEFLIYFQGNSAPDKSGLPSDRFSAERTGGSVSTLTIQRTQQEDSAVYLCASSPAREWTFSSYEQYFGPGTRLTVT.